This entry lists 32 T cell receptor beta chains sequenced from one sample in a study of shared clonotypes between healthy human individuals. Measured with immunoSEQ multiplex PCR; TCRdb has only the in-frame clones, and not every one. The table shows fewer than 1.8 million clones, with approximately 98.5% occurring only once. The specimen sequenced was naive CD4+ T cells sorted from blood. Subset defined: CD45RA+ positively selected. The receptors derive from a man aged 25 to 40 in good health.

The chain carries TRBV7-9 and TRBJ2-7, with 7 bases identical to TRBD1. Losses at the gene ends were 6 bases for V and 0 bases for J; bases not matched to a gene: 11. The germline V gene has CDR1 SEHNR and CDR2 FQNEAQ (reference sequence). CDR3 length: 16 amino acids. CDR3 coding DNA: TGTGCCAGCAGTCAAAAGACCGGGACAGTCTCCTACGAGCAGTACTTC. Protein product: CASSQKTGTVSYEQYF.

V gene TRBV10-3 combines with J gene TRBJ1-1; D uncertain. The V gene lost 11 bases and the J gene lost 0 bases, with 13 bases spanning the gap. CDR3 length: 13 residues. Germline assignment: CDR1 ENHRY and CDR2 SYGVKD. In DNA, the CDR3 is TGTGCCGCACTCGGGAGTCTGAACACTGAAGCTTTCTTT. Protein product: CAALGSLNTEAFF.

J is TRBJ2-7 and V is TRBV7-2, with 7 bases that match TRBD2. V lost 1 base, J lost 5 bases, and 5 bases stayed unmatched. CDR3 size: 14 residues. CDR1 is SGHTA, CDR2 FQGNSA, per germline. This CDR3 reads CASSLGDYHNEQYF. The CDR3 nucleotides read TGTGCCAGCAGCTTAGGGGACTACCATAACGAGCAGTACTTC.

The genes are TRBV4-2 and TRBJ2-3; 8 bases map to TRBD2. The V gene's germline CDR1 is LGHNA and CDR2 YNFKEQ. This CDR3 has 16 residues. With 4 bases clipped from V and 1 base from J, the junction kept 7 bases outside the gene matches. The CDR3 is CASSPRTREGTDTQYF. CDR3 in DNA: TGTGCCAGCAGCCCCCGCACGCGGGAGGGCACAGATACGCAGTATTTT.

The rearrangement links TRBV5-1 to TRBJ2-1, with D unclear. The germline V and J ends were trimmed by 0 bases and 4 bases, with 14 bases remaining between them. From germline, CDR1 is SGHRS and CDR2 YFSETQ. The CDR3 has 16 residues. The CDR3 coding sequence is TGCGCCAGCAGCTTGGGGTCGGGTGCTACGTACAATGAGCAGTTCTTC. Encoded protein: CASSLGSGATYNEQFF.

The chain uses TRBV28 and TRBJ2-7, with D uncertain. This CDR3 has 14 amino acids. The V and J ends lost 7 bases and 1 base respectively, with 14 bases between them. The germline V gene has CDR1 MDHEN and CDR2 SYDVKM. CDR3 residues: CASKSWSESYEQYF. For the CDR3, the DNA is TGTGCCAGCAAGTCGTGGAGCGAGTCCTACGAGCAGTACTTC.

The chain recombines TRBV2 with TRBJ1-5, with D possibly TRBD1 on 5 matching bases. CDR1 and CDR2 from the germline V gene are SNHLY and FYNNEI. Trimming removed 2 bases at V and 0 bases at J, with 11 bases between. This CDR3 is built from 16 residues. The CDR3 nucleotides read TGTGCCAGCAGTGAACAGGCAGGACATAGCAATCAGCCCCAGCATTTT. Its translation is CASSEQAGHSNQPQHF.

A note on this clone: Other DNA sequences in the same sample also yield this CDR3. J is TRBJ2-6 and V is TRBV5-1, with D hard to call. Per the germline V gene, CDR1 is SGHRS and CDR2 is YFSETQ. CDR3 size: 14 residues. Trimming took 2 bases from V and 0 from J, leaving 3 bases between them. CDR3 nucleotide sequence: TGCGCCAGCAGCTTAGGCTCTGGGGCCAACGTCCTGACTTTC. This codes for CASSLGSGANVLTF. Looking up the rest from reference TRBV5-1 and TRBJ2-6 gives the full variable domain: KAGVTQTPRYLIKTRGQQVTLSCSPISGHRSVSWYQQTPGQGLQFLFEYFSETQRNKGNFPGRFSGRQFSNSRSEMNVSTLELGDSALYLCASSLGSGANVLTFGAGSRLTVL.

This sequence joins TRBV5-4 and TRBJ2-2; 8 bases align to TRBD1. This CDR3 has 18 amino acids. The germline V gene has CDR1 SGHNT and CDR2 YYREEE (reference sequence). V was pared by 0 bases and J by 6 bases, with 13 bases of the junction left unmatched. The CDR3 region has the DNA TGTGCCAGCAGCTTGGGTCACCTCACAGGGGGTTTCCCCGGGGAGCTGTTTTTT. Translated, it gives CASSLGHLTGGFPGELFF.

The CDR3 region is CASSLPGGAGNTEAFF. CDR3 bases: TGTGCCAGCAGTCTACCAGGGGGCGCGGGGAACACTGAAGCTTTCTTT. This chain joins TRBV28 and TRBJ1-1; TRBD1 matches 8 bases. The CDR3 has 16 amino acids. Germline values: CDR1 MDHEN, CDR2 SYDVKM. V dropped 5 bases and J dropped 1; count of bases not matched to a gene: 9.

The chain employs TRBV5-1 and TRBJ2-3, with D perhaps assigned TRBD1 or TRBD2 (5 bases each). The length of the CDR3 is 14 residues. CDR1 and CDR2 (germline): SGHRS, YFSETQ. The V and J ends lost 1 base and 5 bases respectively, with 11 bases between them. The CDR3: CASSLSGRKDTQYF. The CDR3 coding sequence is TGCGCCAGCAGCTTGTCAGGGAGAAAAGATACGCAGTATTTT. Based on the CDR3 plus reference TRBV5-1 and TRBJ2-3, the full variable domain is KAGVTQTPRYLIKTRGQQVTLSCSPISGHRSVSWYQQTPGQGLQFLFEYFSETQRNKGNFPGRFSGRQFSNSRSEMNVSTLELGDSALYLCASSLSGRKDTQYFGPGTRLTVL.

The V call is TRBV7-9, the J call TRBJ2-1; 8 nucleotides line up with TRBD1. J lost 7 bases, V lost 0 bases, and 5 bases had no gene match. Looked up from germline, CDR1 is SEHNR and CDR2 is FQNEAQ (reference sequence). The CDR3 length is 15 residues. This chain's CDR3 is CASSLASNRGNEQFF. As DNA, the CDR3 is TGTGCCAGCAGCTTAGCCTCAAACAGGGGGAATGAGCAGTTCTTC.

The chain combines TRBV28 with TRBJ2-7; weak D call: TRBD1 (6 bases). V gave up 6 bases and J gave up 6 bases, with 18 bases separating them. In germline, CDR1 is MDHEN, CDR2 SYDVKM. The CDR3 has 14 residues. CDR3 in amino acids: CASRKQGSLPEQYF. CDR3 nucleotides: TGTGCCAGCAGAAAACAGGGTTCCCTTCCCGAGCAGTACTTC.

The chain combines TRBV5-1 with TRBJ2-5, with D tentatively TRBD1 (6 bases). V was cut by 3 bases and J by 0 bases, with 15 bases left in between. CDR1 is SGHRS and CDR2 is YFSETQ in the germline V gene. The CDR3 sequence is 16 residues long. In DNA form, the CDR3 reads TGCGCCAGCAGCTCAATCGGACAGACCTACCAAGAGACCCAGTACTTC. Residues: CASSSIGQTYQETQYF.

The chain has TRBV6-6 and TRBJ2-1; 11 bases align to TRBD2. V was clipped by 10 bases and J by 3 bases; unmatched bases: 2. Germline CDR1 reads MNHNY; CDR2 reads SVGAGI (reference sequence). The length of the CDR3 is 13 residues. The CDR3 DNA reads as TGTGCCATCGGGACTAGCGGCTACAATGAGCAGTTCTTC. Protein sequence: CAIGTSGYNEQFF.

The CDR3 sequence is CASSLSPNEKLFF. The DNA of the CDR3 is TGTGCCAGCAGCCTTAGTCCTAATGAAAAACTGTTTTTT. This chain joins TRBV9 and TRBJ1-4; D is unresolved. V was shortened by 4 bases and J by 3 bases, with 7 bases between the two germline ends. CDR1 and CDR2 (germline): SGDLS, YYNGEE. The CDR3 is made up of 13 amino acids.

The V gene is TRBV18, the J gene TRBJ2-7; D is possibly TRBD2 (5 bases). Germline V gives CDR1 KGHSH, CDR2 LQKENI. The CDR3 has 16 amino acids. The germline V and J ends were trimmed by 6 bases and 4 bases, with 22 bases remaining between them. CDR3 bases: TGTGCCAGCTCCCCGAGAGGTTCGGGGTTCGTGTACGAGCAGTACTTC. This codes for CASSPRGSGFVYEQYF.

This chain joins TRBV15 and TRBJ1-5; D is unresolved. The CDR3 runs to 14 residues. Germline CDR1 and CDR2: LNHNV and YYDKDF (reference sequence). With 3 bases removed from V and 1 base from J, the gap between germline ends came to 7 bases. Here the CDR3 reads CATSSTGSNQPQHF. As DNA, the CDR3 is TGTGCCACCAGCAGTACGGGAAGCAATCAGCCCCAGCATTTT.

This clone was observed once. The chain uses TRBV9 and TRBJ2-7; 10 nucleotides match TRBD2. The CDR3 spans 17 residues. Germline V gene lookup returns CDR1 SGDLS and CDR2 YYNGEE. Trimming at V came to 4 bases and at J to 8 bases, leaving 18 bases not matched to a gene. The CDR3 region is CASSSSWLAGELVQQYF. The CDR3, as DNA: TGTGCCAGCAGCTCTAGTTGGCTAGCGGGAGAATTGGTCCAGCAGTACTTC.

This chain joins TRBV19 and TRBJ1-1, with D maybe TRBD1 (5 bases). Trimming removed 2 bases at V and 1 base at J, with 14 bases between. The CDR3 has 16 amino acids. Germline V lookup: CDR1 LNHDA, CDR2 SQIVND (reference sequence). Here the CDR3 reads CASSIWGVGRNTEAFF. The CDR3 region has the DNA TGTGCCAGTAGTATATGGGGCGTCGGTCGGAACACTGAAGCTTTCTTT.

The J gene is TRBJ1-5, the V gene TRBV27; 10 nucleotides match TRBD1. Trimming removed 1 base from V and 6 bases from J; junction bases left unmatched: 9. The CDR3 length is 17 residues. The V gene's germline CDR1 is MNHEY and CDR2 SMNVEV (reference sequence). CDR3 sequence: CASSLYSWDRGGQPQHF. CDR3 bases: TGTGCCAGCAGTTTATATAGTTGGGACAGGGGAGGTCAGCCCCAGCATTTT.

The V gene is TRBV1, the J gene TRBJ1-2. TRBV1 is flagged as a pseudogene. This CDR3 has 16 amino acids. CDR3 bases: TGCACCAGCAGATCGTCCGTTGTGCGAAAGACCTATGGCTACACCTTC. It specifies CTSRSSVVRKTYGYTF.

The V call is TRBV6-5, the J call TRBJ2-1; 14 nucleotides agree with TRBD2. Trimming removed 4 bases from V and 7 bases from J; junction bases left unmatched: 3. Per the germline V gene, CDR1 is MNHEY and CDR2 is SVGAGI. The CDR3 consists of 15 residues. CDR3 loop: CASSSGLAGVNEQFF. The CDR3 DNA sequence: TGTGCCAGCAGTTCGGGACTAGCGGGAGTGAATGAGCAGTTCTTC.

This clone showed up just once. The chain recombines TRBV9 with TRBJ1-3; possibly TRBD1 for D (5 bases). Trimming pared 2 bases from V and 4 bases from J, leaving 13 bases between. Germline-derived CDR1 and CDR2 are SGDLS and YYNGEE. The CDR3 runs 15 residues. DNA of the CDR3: TGTGCCAGCAGCGTGAAAAGGGACCCAGGAAACACCATATATTTT. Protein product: CASSVKRDPGNTIYF.

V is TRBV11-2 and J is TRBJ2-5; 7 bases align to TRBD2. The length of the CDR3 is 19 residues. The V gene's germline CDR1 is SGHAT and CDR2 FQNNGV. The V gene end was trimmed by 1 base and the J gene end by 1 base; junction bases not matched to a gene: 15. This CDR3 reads CASSLGSLWRERSQETQYF. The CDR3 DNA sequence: TGTGCCAGCAGCTTAGGTTCTCTATGGCGGGAGAGGAGCCAAGAGACCCAGTACTTC.

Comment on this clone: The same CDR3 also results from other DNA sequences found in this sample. The CDR3: CASSPLAGGEQFF. The CDR3 DNA is TGCGCCAGCAGCCCGCTAGCGGGAGGGGAGCAGTTCTTC. The J gene is TRBJ2-1, the V gene TRBV5-1, with 12 bases that match TRBD2. Germline CDR1 and CDR2: SGHRS and YFSETQ. V lost 4 bases, J lost 10 bases, and 3 bases stayed unmatched. The CDR3 runs to 13 residues.

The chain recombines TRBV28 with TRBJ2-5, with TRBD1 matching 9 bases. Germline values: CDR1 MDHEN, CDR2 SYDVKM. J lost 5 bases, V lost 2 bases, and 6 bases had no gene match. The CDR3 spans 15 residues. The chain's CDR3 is CASSLVQGARETQYF. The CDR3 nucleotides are TGTGCCAGCAGTTTAGTACAGGGGGCGCGGGAGACCCAGTACTTC.

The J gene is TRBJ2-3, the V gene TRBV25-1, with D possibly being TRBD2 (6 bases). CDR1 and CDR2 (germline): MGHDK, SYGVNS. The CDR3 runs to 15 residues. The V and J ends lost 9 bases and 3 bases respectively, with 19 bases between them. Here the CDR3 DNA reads TGTGCCAGTTCTAAGCGGGCCTTACAGACAGATACGCAGTATTTT. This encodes CASSKRALQTDTQYF. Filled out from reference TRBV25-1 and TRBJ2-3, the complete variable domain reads EADIYQTPRYLVIGTGKKITLECSQTMGHDKMYWYQQDPGMELHLIHYSYGVNSTEKGDLSSESTVSRIRTEHFPLTLESARPSHTSQYLCASSKRALQTDTQYFGPGTRLTVL.

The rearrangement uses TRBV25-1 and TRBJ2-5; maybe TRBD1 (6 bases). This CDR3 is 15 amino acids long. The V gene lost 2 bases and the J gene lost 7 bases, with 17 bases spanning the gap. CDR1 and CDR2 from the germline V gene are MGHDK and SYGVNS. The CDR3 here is CASSEVGAGAGTQYF. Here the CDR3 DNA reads TGTGCCAGCAGTGAAGTCGGGGCAGGGGCGGGGACCCAGTACTTC.

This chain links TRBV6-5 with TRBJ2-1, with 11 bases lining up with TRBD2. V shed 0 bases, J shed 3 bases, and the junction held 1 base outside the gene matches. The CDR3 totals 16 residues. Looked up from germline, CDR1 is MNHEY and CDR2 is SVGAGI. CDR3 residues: CASSYSSGRGYNEQFF. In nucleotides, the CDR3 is TGTGCCAGCAGTTACTCTAGCGGGAGGGGCTACAATGAGCAGTTCTTC.

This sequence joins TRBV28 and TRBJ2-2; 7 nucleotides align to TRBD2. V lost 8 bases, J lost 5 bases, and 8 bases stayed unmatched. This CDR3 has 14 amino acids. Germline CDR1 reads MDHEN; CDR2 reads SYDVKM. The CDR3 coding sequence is TGTGCCAGCCGACAACCCGGGAGGACCGGGGAGCTGTTTTTT. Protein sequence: CASRQPGRTGELFF.

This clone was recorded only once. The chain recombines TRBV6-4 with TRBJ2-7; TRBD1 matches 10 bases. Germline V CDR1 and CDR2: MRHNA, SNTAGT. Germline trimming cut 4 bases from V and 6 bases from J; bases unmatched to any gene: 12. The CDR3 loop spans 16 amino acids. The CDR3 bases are TGTGCCAGCAGTGGGGTTTTTGGGACAGGGGTAAGCGAGCAGTACTTC. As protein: CASSGVFGTGVSEQYF.